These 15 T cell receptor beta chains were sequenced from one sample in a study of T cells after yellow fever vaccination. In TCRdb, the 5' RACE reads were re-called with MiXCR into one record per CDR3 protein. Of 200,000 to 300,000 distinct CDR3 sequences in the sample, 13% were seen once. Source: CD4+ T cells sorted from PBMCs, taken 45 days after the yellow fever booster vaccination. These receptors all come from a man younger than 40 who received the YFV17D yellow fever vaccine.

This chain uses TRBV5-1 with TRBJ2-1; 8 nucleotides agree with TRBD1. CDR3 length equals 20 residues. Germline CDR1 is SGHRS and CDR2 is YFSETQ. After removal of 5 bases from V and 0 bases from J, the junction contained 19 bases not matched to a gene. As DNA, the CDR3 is TGCGCCAGCAGTCTGGTGCGGCAGGGGGCTTTGATGAGCTCCTACAATGAGCAGTTCTTC. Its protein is CASSLVRQGALMSSYNEQFF.

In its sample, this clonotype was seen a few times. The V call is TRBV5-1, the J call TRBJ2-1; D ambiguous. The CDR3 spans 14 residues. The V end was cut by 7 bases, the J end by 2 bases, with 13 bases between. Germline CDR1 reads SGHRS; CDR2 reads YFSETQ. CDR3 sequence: CASGPEMAYNEQFF. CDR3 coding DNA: TGCGCCAGCGGACCCGAAATGGCCTACAATGAGCAGTTCTTC.

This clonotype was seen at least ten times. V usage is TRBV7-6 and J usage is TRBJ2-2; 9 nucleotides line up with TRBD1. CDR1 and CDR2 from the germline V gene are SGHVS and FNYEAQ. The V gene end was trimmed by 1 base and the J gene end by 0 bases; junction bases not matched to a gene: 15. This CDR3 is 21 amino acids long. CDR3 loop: CASSLGPSGTGSRSNTGELFF. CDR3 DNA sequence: TGTGCCAGCAGCTTAGGCCCGTCCGGGACAGGGAGTCGATCGAACACCGGGGAGCTGTTTTTT.

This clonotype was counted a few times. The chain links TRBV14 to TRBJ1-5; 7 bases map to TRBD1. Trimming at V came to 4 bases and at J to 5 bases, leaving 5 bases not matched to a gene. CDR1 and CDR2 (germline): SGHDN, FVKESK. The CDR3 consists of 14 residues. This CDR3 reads CASSRSGGYQPQHF. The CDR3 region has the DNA TGTGCCAGCAGCCGATCAGGGGGATATCAGCCCCAGCATTTT. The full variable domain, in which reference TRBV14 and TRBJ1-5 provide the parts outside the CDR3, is EAGVTQFPSHSVIEKGQTVTLRCDPISGHDNLYWYRRVMGKEIKFLLHFVKESKQDESGMPNNRFLAERTGGTYSTLKVQPAELEDSGVYFCASSRSGGYQPQHFGDGTRLSIL.

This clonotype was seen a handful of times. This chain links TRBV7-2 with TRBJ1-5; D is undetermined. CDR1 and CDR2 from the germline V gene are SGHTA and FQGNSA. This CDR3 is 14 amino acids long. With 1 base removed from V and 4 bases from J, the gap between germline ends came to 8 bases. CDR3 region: CASSLDPVNQPQHF. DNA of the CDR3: TGTGCCAGCAGCTTAGATCCGGTGAATCAGCCCCAGCATTTT.

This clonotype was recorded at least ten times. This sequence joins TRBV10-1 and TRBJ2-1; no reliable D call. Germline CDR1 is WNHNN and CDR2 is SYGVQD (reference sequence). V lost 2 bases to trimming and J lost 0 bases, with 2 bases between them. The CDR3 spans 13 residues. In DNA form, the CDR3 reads TGCGCCAGCAGTGAGGGCTCCTACAATGAGCAGTTCTTC. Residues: CASSEGSYNEQFF.

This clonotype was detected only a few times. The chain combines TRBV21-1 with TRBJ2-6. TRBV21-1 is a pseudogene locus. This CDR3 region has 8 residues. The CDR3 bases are TGTGCCATGTGCGTCCTGACTTTC. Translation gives CAMCVLTF.

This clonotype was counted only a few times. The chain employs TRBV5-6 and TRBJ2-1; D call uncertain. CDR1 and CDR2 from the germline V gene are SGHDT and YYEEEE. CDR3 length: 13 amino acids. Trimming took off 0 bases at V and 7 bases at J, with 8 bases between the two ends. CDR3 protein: CASSLERRNEQFF. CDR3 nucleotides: TGTGCCAGCAGCTTGGAAAGGCGAAATGAGCAGTTCTTC. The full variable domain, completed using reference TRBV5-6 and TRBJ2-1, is DAGVTQSPTHLIKTRGQQVTLRCSPKSGHDTVSWYQQALGQGPQFIFQYYEEEERQRGNFPDRFSGHQFPNYSSELNVNALLLGDSALYLCASSLERRNEQFFGPGTRLTVL.

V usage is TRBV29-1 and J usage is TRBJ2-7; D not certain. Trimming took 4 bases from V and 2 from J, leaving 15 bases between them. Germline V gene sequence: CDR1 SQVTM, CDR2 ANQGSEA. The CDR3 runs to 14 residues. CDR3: CSVGKGLVTYEQYF. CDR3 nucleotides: TGCAGCGTTGGTAAAGGGCTGGTCACCTACGAGCAGTACTTC.

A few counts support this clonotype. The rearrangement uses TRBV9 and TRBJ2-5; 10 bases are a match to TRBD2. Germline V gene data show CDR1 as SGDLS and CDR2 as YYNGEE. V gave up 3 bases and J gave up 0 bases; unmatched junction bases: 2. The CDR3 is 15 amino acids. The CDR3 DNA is TGTGCCAGCAGCGCGGGACTAGCGCACCAAGAGACCCAGTACTTC. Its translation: CASSAGLAHQETQYF.

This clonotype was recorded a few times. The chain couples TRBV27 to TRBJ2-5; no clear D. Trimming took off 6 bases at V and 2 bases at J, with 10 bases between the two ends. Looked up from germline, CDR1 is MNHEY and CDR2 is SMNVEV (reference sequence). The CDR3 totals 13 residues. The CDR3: CASRQSDQETQYF. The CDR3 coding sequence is TGTGCCAGCAGGCAAAGTGATCAAGAGACCCAGTACTTC.

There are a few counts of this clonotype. The DNA for the CDR3 is TGTGCCAGCAGCACAATTAGGGGGGACCTAAGTGTGCAGTACTTC. Translating it yields CASSTIRGDLSVQYF. The chain joins TRBV7-8 to TRBJ2-7, with D perhaps given as TRBD1 or TRBD2 (6 bases each). Germline CDR1 and CDR2: SGHVS and FQNEAQ. Trimming took 5 bases from V and 9 from J, leaving 23 bases between them. The CDR3 has 15 residues.

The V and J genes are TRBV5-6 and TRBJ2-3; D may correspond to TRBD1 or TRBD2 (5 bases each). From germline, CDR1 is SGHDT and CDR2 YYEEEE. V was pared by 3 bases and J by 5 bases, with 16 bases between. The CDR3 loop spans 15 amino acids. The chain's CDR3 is CASSSRDRYLDTQYF. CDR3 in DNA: TGTGCCAGCAGCTCAAGGGACCGGTATTTAGATACGCAGTATTTT.

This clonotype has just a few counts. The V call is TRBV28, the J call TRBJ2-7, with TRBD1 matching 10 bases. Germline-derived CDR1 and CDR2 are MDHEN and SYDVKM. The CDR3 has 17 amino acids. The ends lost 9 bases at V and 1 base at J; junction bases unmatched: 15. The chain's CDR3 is CASNPRPDRGRSYEQYF. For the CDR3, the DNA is TGTGCCAGTAACCCTCGGCCCGACAGGGGGCGTTCCTACGAGCAGTACTTC.

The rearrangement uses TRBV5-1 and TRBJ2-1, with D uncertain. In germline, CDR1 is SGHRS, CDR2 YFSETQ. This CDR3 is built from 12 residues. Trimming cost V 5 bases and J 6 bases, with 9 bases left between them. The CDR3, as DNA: TGCGCCAGCAGGATTTTAGGCAATGAGCAGTTCTTC. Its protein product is CASRILGNEQFF.